This T cell receptor (beta chain) is from a study of T cells in Graves' hyperthyroidism and ophthalmopathy. Study background: Peripheral blood draws took place at initial diagnosis, ahead of any treatment.

This clonotype was seen many times. TCR beta CDR3 region amplification was performed from RNA transcripts. RT-PCR in the first round (using the HTBI primer set) targeted the TCR CDR3. Each CDR3 protein gets one entry after TCRdb re-called the multiplex PCR reads with MiXCR. Of hundreds of thousands of distinct CDR3 sequences listed, roughly 13% are singletons. With 4 bases removed from V and 2 bases from J, the gap between germline ends came to 11 bases. The V gene's germline CDR1 is LNHDA and CDR2 SQIVND (reference sequence). CDR3 length: 14 residues. The sequenced sample was blood. The V call is TRBV19, the J call TRBJ2-5; TRBD2 might be the D (6 bases). The receptor's source is a woman in her twenties or thirties with Graves' hyperthyroidism that later progressed to Graves' ophthalmopathy. The CDR3 DNA follows: TGTGCCAGTAGTACATGGGGGGTTCAAGAGACCCAGTACTTC. Protein product: CASSTWGVQETQYF.